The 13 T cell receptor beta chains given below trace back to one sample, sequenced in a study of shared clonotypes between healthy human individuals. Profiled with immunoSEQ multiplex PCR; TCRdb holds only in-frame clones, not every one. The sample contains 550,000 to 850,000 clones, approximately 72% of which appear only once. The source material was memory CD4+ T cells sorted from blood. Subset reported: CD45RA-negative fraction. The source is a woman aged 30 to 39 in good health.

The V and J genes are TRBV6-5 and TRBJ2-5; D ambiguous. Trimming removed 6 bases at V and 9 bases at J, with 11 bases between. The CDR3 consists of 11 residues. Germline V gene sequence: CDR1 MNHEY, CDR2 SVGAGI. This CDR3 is CASSLGPAQYF. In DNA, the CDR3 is TGTGCCAGCAGCCTGGGTCCGGCCCAGTACTTC.

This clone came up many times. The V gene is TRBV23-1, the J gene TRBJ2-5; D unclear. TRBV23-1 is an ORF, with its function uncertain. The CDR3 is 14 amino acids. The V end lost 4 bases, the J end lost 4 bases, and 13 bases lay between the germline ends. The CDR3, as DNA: TGCGCCAGCAGTCGACTCGAACAACGAGAGACCCAGTACTTC. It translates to CASSRLEQRETQYF.

The CDR3 DNA is TGTGCCAGCAGTCCCCGGGGCCAGGAGACCCAGTACTTC. Translated: CASSPRGQETQYF. This chain uses TRBV6-5 with TRBJ2-5; D may match TRBD1 or TRBD2 (5 bases each). The germline CDR1 and CDR2 sequences are MNHEY and SVGAGI. The CDR3 covers 13 residues. V was cut by 5 bases and J by 5 bases, with 12 bases left in between.

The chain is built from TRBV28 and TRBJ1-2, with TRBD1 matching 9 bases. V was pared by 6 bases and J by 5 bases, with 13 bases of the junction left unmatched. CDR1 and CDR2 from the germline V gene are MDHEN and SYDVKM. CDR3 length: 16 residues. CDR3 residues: CASSSLQGAITYGYTF. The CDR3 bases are TGTGCCAGCAGCTCACTACAGGGGGCGATAACGTATGGCTACACCTTC.

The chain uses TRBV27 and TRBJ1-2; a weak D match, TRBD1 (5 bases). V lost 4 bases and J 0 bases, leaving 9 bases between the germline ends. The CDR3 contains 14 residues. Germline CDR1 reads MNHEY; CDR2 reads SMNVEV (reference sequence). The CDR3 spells CASSSVRANYGYTF. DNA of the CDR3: TGTGCCAGCAGTTCGGTCAGGGCTAACTATGGCTACACCTTC.

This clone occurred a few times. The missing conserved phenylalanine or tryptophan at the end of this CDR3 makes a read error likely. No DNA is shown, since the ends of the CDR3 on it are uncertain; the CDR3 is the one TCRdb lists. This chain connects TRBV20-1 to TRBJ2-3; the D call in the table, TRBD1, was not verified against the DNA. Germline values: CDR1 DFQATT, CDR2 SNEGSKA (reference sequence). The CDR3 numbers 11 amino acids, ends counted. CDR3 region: CSATRGTAFRL.

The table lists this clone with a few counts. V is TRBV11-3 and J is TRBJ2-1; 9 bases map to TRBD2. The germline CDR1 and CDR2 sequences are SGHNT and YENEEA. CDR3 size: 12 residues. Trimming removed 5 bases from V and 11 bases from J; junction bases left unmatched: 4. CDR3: CASSIASGKQFF. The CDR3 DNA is TGTGCCAGCAGCATCGCTAGCGGGAAGCAGTTCTTC.

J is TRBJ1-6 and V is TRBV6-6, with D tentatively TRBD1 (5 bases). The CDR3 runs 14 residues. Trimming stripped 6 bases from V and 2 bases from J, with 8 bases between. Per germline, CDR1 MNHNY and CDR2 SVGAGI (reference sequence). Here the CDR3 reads CASSRDAYNSPLHF. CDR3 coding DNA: TGTGCCAGCAGCCGGGACGCCTATAATTCACCCCTCCACTTT.

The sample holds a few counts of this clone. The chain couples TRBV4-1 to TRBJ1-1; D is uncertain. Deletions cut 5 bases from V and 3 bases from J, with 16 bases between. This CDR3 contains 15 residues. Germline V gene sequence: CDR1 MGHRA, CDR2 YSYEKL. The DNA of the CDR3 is TGCGCCAGCAGCTTCCGACGGCAAAGGGACACTGAAGCTTTCTTT. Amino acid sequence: CASSFRRQRDTEAFF.

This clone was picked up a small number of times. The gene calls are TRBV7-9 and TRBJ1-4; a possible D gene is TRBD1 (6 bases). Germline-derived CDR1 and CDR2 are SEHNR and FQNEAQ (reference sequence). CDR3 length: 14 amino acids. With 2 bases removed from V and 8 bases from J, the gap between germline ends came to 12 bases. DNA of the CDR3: TGTGCCAGCAGCTTACGTCAGGGGCGGGAAAAACTGTTTTTT. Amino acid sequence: CASSLRQGREKLFF.

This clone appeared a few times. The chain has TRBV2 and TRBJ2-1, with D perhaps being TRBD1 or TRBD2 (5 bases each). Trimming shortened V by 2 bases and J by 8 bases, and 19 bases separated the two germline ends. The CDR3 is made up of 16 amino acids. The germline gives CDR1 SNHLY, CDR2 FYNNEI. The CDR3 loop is CASSESARDPRDEQFF. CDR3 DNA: TGTGCCAGCAGTGAAAGCGCTCGGGACCCAAGGGATGAGCAGTTCTTC.

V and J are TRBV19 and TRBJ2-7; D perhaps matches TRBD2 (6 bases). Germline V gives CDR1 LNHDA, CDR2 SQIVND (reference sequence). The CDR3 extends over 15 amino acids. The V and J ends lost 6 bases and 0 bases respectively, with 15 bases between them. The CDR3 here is CASSKLGGRSYEQYF. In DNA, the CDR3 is TGTGCCAGTAGCAAACTCGGGGGTCGCTCCTACGAGCAGTACTTC.

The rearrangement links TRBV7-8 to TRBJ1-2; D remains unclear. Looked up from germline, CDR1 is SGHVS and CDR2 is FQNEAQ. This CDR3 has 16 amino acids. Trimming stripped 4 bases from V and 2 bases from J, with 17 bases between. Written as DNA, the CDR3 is TGTGCCAGCAGCTCCCGGGGTAATGGCCTCAACTATGGCTACACCTTC. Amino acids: CASSSRGNGLNYGYTF.